This T cell receptor (beta chain) was recovered during a study of beta chain features in type 1 diabetes. This clone was found a few times. The antigen is undetermined. Germline loops: CDR1 SGDLS, CDR2 YYNGEE. This CDR3 spans 15 amino acids. The V and J ends lost 0 bases and 5 bases, in that order; junction bases with no gene match: 5. Regarding the study as a whole: For type 1 diabetes patients, VDJ junctions showed fewer insertions and more deletions. Patients with Type 1 diabetes showed moderately but significantly shorter TCRB CDR3s in all four CD4+ subsets.

Expressed TCRB transcripts were sequenced after all isolated RNA was converted to cDNA. This table comes from immunoSEQ multiplex PCR, and its TCRdb copy is limited to in-frame clones, with some not included. This sample has 630,000 or so clones, with about 14% found just once. Sequenced sample: naive CD4+ T cells from blood. The clonotype was recovered from a man younger than 35 with type 1 diabetes. This chain connects TRBV9 to TRBJ2-1, with 7 bases identical to TRBD1. For the CDR3, the DNA is TGTGCCAGCAGCGTAGGGCCAACAGGGGACAATGAGCAGTTCTTC. Translated, it gives CASSVGPTGDNEQFF.